These T cell receptor beta chains were read from a single sample in a study of blood T cell repertoires in COVID-19. Clones were sequenced by immunoSEQ multiplex PCR, and TCRdb holds only the in-frame ones, with some missing. The table includes hundreds of thousands of clones, roughly 86% detected once. The sequenced material came from peripheral blood. These receptors were taken from a woman aged 80 or over with COVID-19, enrolled during active disease. The CDR3 runs from the conserved cysteine through the conserved F or W. The order of the fields is D gene, clone size, J gene, V gene, CDR3 protein, CDR3 DNA. D genes are given only for firm matches. Expanded clones get a size class; other rows say once, few or many, or leave the size out.

- few TRBJ1-3 TRBV3-1/TRBV3-2 CASSQGGGNTIYF TGTGCCAGCAGCCAGGGGGGAGGAAACACCATATATTTT
- - TRBJ2-3 TRBV9 CASSDASVGDTQYF TGTGCCAGCAGCGACGCTAGCGTGGGAGATACGCAGTATTTT
- - TRBJ1-2 TRBV5-4 CASSLAGRKNYGYTF TGTGCCAGCAGCTTGGCTGGGCGTAAAAACTATGGCTACACCTTC
- - TRBJ2-3 TRBV7-9 CASSSSGSTDTQYF TGTGCCAGCAGCTCGAGCGGTTCCACAGATACGCAGTATTTT
TRBD1 - TRBJ2-1 TRBV5-8 CASSPRQGRDNEQFF TGTGCCAGCAGCCCTAGACAGGGACGGGACAATGAGCAGTTCTTC
- - TRBJ1-1 TRBV28 CASSPPGFLNTEAFF TGTGCCAGCAGTCCCCCAGGGTTTTTGAACACTGAAGCTTTCTTT
TRBD1 few TRBJ1-6 TRBV5-6 CASSLQGQGMTPLHF TGTGCCAGCAGCTTGCAGGGACAGGGTATGACACCCCTCCACTTT
- - TRBJ2-1 TRBV29-1 CSVETAVSSYNEQFF TGCAGCGTTGAGACGGCGGTCAGCTCCTACAATGAGCAGTTCTTC
- once TRBJ2-4 TRBV28 CASSLLRGTKNIQYF TGTGCCAGCAGCCTCCTTCGGGGGACCAAAAACATTCAGTACTTC
- - TRBJ1-1 TRBV5-5 CASSRYFGGLKENTEAFF TGTGCCAGCAGCCGTTATTTCGGGGGGCTGAAAGAGAACACTGAAGCTTTCTTT
TRBD1 - TRBJ2-3 TRBV19 CASGHGTEITDTQYF TGTGCCAGTGGGCACGGGACAGAAATCACAGATACGCAGTATTTT
- - TRBJ1-1 TRBV7-9 CASSSYSNTEAFF TGTGCCAGCAGCTCCTACAGTAACACTGAAGCTTTCTTT
- - TRBJ2-1 TRBV30 CAWTGRVGYNEQFF TGTGCCTGGACAGGGCGAGTGGGCTACAATGAGCAGTTCTTC
- - TRBJ2-1 TRBV7-8 CASSLERGNEQFF TGTGCCAGCAGCTTAGAAAGAGGTAATGAGCAGTTCTTC